This T cell receptor beta chain appears in the sequencing data of a study of CD8 T cells in Susac syndrome. It was with random hexamers that 0.5 to 1 ug RNA was reverse transcribed. From the immunoSEQ multiplex PCR reads, TCRdb called clonotypes with MiXCR, one entry per CDR3 protein. The data contain 110,000 or so distinct CDR3 sequences, about 96% of them seen just once; the ten biggest clones take up 0.096%. V gave up 5 bases and J gave up 6 bases, with 12 bases separating them. Germline V lookup: CDR1 MNHNS, CDR2 SASEGT. This CDR3 contains 13 residues. V usage is TRBV6-1 and J usage is TRBJ2-3; D gene unclear. The material sequenced was CD4+ T cells from PBMCs. The TCR sequence derives from a human donor in good health. In DNA, the CDR3 is TGTGCCAGCAGTCAAGGACGCCTGGATACGCAGTATTTT. Protein: CASSQGRLDTQYF.